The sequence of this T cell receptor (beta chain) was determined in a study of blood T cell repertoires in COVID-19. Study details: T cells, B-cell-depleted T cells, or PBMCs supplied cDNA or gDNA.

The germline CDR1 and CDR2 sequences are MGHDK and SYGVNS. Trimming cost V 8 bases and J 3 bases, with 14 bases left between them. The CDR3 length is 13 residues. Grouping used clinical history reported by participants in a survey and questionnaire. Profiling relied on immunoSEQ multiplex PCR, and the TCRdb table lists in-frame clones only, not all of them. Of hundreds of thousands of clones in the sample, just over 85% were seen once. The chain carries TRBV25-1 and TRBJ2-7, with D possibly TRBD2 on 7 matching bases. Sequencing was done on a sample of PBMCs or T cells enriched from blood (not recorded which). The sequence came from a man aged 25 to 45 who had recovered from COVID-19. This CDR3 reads CASSGGGVYEQYF. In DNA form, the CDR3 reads TGTGCCAGCTCGGGGGGCGGGGTCTACGAGCAGTACTTC.